This T cell receptor (beta chain) came from a study of T cell clonotyping in hematopoietic cell transplantation. Here immunoSEQ multiplex PCR was the method, and the copy in TCRdb shows in-frame clones only, minus some. The sample has under 20,000 clones, 60% to 85% seen once. The time point here: recipient sample about 28 days before transplant, after cytoreduction. Germline V gene lookup returns CDR1 SGHDT and CDR2 YYEEEE. With 2 bases removed from V and 3 bases from J, the gap between germline ends came to 2 bases. CDR3 length: 11 amino acids. The receptor was isolated from a man in his sixties with acute myeloid leukemia. Some clones in this sample may be carry-over from other donors' samples. The sample in question was peripheral blood mononuclear cells, obtained before stem cell transplant. The chain links TRBV5-6 to TRBJ1-1; D gene unclear. The CDR3 is CASSLYTEAFF. CDR3 sequence (DNA): TGTGCCAGCAGCTTATACACTGAAGCTTTCTTT.